The 7 T cell receptor beta chains presented below share a single source sample, sequenced in a study of CD8+ T cells in alopecia areata. CD4, CD8alpha, NKG2D, NKG2ACE and other markers guided sorting of pooled cutaneous lymph node cells. TCR sequencing used cDNA made by reverse transcription of extracted RNA. Clones were sequenced by immunoSEQ multiplex PCR, and TCRdb holds only the in-frame ones, with some missing. This sample has 270,000 or so clones, each found more than once. Material: CD4+ T cells sorted from a lymph node. These TCRs come from a C3H/HeJ mouse with alopecia areata. For this mouse line, the MHC haplotype is H2-k.

Notes on this clone: The germline and genes are mouse ones. Coverage ceases 4 residues before the CDR3 finishes, and the germline J gene fills in the end. J is TRBJ2-1 and V is TRBV13-1; 8 bases match TRBD1. CDR1 NSHNY and CDR2 SYGAGN come from the germline V gene. The CDR3 has 16 amino acids. Trimming at V came to 2 bases and at J to 2 bases, leaving 6 bases not matched to a gene. The CDR3 loop is CASSEGQGGDYAEQFF. CDR3 DNA (partial): TGTGCCAGCAGTGAAGGACAGGGAGGGGACTATGCT.

As regards this clone: The gene names given are mouse names. Read sequence stops 4 residues before the CDR3 end, and the germline J gene provides the missing end. The chain has TRBV5 and TRBJ2-7; D call uncertain. Germline CDR1 LGHNA, CDR2 YNLKQL (reference sequence). Trimming left V 0 bases short and J 0 bases short, with 9 bases between. The CDR3 is 15 amino acids. CDR3 protein: CASSQDWKSSYEQYF. The CDR3 bases that were read are TGTGCCAGCAGCCAAGACTGGAAGAGCTCCTAT.

Note on this clone: The genes are named according to mouse. With the read ending 4 residues before the CDR3 end, the germline J gene is used to fill in that end. The V call is TRBV13-1, the J call TRBJ2-7, with TRBD2 matching 10 bases. The CDR3 is made up of 14 amino acids. The germline gives CDR1 NSHNY, CDR2 SYGAGN. The covered CDR3 bases are TGTGCCAGCAGTGTTTCTGGGGGGGCATAT. Protein: CASSVSGGAY. Given in full, the CDR3 is CASSVSGGAYEQYF.

Turning to this clone: Germline and genes here are mouse. From the germline J gene comes the end of the CDR3, since the read stops 4 residues before it. This chain links TRBV13-2 with TRBJ1-2; D unresolved. Between the trimmed V and J ends, which lost 1 base and 3 bases, there was a span of 4 bases. The length of the CDR3 is 12 residues. The V gene's germline CDR1 is NNHNN and CDR2 SYGAGS (reference sequence). CDR3 bases read: TGTGCCAGCGGTGATTGGGACTCC. Residues: CASGDWDS. The full CDR3 reads CASGDWDSDYTF.

This clone has just a few counts. The gene names given are mouse names. The CDR3 extends 4 residues past the end of the read, so its final part is completed from the germline J gene. The chain joins TRBV19 to TRBJ2-2, with a possible D match to TRBD2 (5 bases). Trimming shortened V by 4 bases and J by 2 bases, and 9 bases separated the two germline ends. There are 14 residues in the CDR3. The germline gives CDR1 FNHDT, CDR2 SITEND (reference sequence). The CDR3 here is CASSPWDNTGQLYF. The CDR3 DNA, read in part, is TGTGCCAGCAGTCCCTGGGATAACACCGGG. Variable domain in full (rest from reference TRBV19 and TRBJ2-2): GGIITQTPKFLIGQEGQKLTLKCQQNFNHDTMYWYRQDSGKGLRLIYYSITENDLQKGDLSEGYDASREKKSSFSLTVTSAQKNEMAVFLCASSPWDNTGQLYFGEGSKLTVL.

Points on this clone: Germline and genes here are mouse. The CDR3 region is CASSRQGEGTEVFF. The DNA read from the CDR3 is TGTGCTAGCAGTAGACAGGGTGAGGGCACA. J is TRBJ1-1 and V is TRBV17, with D tentatively TRBD1 (5 bases). The read finishes 4 residues shy of the CDR3 end, and the germline J gene is used to complete it. Germline CDR1 is MNHDT and CDR2 is YYDKIL. The CDR3 contains 14 residues. V dropped 2 bases and J dropped 4 bases, with 11 bases sitting between them.

Comment on this clone: Mouse germline and gene names are used. The CDR3 extends 3 residues past the end of the read, so its final part is completed from the germline J gene. This rearrangement joins TRBV19 to TRBJ1-6; 7 nucleotides align to TRBD1. TRBJ1-6 belongs to the ORF category, with a function that is uncertain. The CDR3 contains 16 residues. Trimming cost V 2 bases and J 3 bases; bases outside gene matches: 5. Germline V gives CDR1 FNHDT, CDR2 SITEND (reference sequence). The sequenced part of the CDR3 DNA is TGTGCCAGCAGTATCACGACAGGGAACTATAATTCGCCC. Protein product: CASSITTGNYNSP. In full, the CDR3 is CASSITTGNYNSPLYF.